One sample yielded the 19 T cell receptor beta chains listed below, sequenced in a study of Ad26.COV2.S vaccination and SARS-CoV-2 variants. TCRdb's table, derived via immunoSEQ multiplex PCR, lists solely in-frame clones and lacks some. The sample has a few hundred thousand clones, 70% to 90% seen once. The sample's treatment: some 19 received Ad26.COV2.S at low or high dose, single or two shots; about 5 received placebo; per-sample allocation not given. Specimens were obtained on day 63 following the first vaccine or placebo injection. Source: peripheral blood, taken in a trial of Ad26.COV2.S vaccine versus placebo. Receptors originate from a person between 18 and 60 years old who received the Ad26.COV2.S COVID-19 vaccine or a placebo.

This chain joins TRBV9 and TRBJ2-7; perhaps TRBD1 as D (6 bases). The V and J ends lost 3 bases and 9 bases respectively, with 7 bases between them. Germline V gene sequence: CDR1 SGDLS, CDR2 YYNGEE. CDR3 length: 10 amino acids. The CDR3 protein is CASSGDTQYF. The DNA for the CDR3 is TGTGCCAGCAGCGGGGACACGCAGTACTTC.

This chain links TRBV18 with TRBJ1-1, with D perhaps TRBD1 (5 bases). The germline CDR1 and CDR2 sequences are KGHSH and LQKENI. The CDR3 spans 15 residues. Trimming pared 1 base from V and 4 bases from J, leaving 13 bases between. The CDR3, as DNA: TGTGCCAGCTCACCACTAGGGGAGGGTGGCACTGAAGCTTTCTTT. Amino acids: CASSPLGEGGTEAFF.

There are a few counts of this clone. CDR3 nucleotide sequence: TGTGCCAGCAGCCAACGTAAGAGGCCCTCTGGAAACACCATATATTTT. As protein: CASSQRKRPSGNTIYF. This chain uses TRBV7-8 with TRBJ1-3; no firm D call. The CDR3 spans 16 residues. Trimming stripped 5 bases from V and 0 bases from J, with 14 bases between. Germline loops: CDR1 SGHVS, CDR2 FQNEAQ.

This clone is a singleton in its sample. The chain carries TRBV7-9 and TRBJ2-7; perhaps TRBD2 as D (6 bases). Germline lookup yields CDR1 SEHNR and CDR2 FQNEAQ (reference sequence). The CDR3 sequence is 14 residues long. Trimming pared 1 base from V and 7 bases from J, leaving 14 bases between. The CDR3 reads CASSLVAAAREQYF. Here the CDR3 DNA reads TGTGCCAGCAGCTTAGTAGCGGCCGCCAGGGAGCAGTACTTC.

With respect to this clone: Other nucleotide sequences in the sample specify the same CDR3. This sequence joins TRBV6-5 and TRBJ2-5, with a possible D match to TRBD2 (7 bases). This CDR3 region has 13 residues. The germline V gene has CDR1 MNHEY and CDR2 SVGAGI. V lost 5 bases and J 4 bases, leaving 11 bases between the germline ends. Here the CDR3 DNA reads TGTGCCAGCAGTCCGGGGGGCCCAGAGACCCAGTACTTC. As protein: CASSPGGPETQYF.

This rearrangement joins TRBV18 to TRBJ1-2; the D is unclear. CDR3 length equals 14 residues. The V end lost 5 bases, the J end lost 3 bases, and 13 bases lay between the germline ends. Germline assignment: CDR1 KGHSH and CDR2 LQKENI. In DNA form, the CDR3 reads TGTGCCAGCTCATTCTCAACCGGGCACTATGGCTACACCTTC. This sequence encodes CASSFSTGHYGYTF.

The V call is TRBV21-1, the J call TRBJ1-3. TRBV21-1 is given as a pseudogene. The CDR3 runs to 15 residues. CDR3 in DNA: TGTGCCAGCAGCAAAGATAAAGACTCTGGAAACACCATATATTTT. Amino acid sequence: CASSKDKDSGNTIYF.

This sequence joins TRBV2 and TRBJ2-7; D uncertain. Trimming pared 4 bases from V and 6 bases from J, leaving 7 bases between. CDR3 size: 11 residues. The germline CDR1 and CDR2 sequences are SNHLY and FYNNEI. The CDR3 reads CASSGMAEQYF. CDR3 in DNA: TGTGCCAGCAGTGGAATGGCCGAGCAGTACTTC.

The gene calls are TRBV4-1 and TRBJ2-6; 13 bases are shared with TRBD2. J gave up 0 bases and V 3 bases, and 5 bases lay outside the gene matches. Germline V gene data show CDR1 as MGHRA and CDR2 as YSYEKL. The CDR3 is made up of 19 amino acids. The CDR3 nucleotides are TGCGCCAGCAGCCAGTGGACTAGCGGGGGCTTCTCTGGGGCCAACGTCCTGACTTTC. Protein product: CASSQWTSGGFSGANVLTF.

This chain joins TRBV19 and TRBJ2-2; perhaps TRBD2 as D (5 bases). The germline V and J ends were trimmed by 6 bases and 8 bases, with 13 bases remaining between them. Germline V lookup: CDR1 LNHDA, CDR2 SQIVND (reference sequence). This CDR3 has 13 amino acids. Here the CDR3 DNA reads TGTGCCAGTAGCCCATCTCGCGGGGGGGAGCTGTTTTTT. Translating it yields CASSPSRGGELFF.

The rearrangement joins TRBV7-5 to TRBJ2-7; TRBD1, the table's D call, lacks a check against the DNA. TRBV7-5 is assigned pseudogene status. This CDR3 is built from 16 residues. The CDR3 reads CARSCTGTIRTYEQYF. The CDR3, as DNA: TGTGCCAGAAGCTGTACCGGGACAATAAGAACCTACGAGCAGTACTTC.

The rearrangement links TRBV2 to TRBJ2-7; D gene ambiguous. Trimming cost V 8 bases and J 6 bases, with 11 bases left between them. Germline-derived CDR1 and CDR2 are SNHLY and FYNNEI. The length of the CDR3 is 11 residues. The CDR3 reads CASGKVGEQYF. The CDR3 nucleotides are TGTGCCAGCGGGAAGGTGGGCGAGCAGTACTTC.

The V and J genes are TRBV19 and TRBJ2-1, with D uncertain. Germline lookup yields CDR1 LNHDA and CDR2 SQIVND (reference sequence). With 5 bases removed from V and 7 bases from J, the gap between germline ends came to 12 bases. This CDR3 has 13 amino acids. The CDR3 loop reads CASSPVLRNEQFF. The CDR3 nucleotides read TGTGCCAGTAGTCCCGTATTAAGGAATGAGCAGTTCTTC. Full variable domain (rest looked up from reference TRBV19 and TRBJ2-1): DGGITQSPKYLFRKEGQNVTLSCEQNLNHDAMYWYRQDPGQGLRLIYYSQIVNDFQKGDIAEGYSVSREKKESFPLTVTSAQKNPTAFYLCASSPVLRNEQFFGPGTRLTVL.

The chain recombines TRBV7-9 with TRBJ2-2, with D possibly being TRBD1 or TRBD2 (5 bases each). Germline V gene lookup returns CDR1 SEHNR and CDR2 FQNEAQ (reference sequence). V dropped 6 bases and J dropped 3 bases, with 14 bases sitting between them. This CDR3 has 15 amino acids. This CDR3 reads CASSFRGPDTGELFF. In DNA, the CDR3 is TGTGCCAGCAGTTTTCGGGGCCCCGACACCGGGGAGCTGTTTTTT.

J is TRBJ2-3 and V is TRBV18, with TRBD2 identical over 14 bases. V was clipped by 0 bases and J by 4 bases; unmatched bases: 0. CDR1 and CDR2 from the germline V gene are KGHSH and LQKENI. This CDR3 region has 16 residues. The CDR3 DNA reads TGTGCCAGCTCACCACCGACTAGCGGGGGGGCAGATACGCAGTATTTT. Translating it yields CASSPPTSGGADTQYF.

This chain uses TRBV5-1 with TRBJ1-2; no definite D call. Trimming pared 4 bases from V and 3 bases from J, leaving 10 bases between. The CDR3 sequence is 13 residues long. Germline V gene lookup returns CDR1 SGHRS and CDR2 YFSETQ. CDR3 protein: CASSLGVYYGYTF. The CDR3, as DNA: TGCGCCAGCAGCCTTGGTGTCTACTATGGCTACACCTTC. The full variable domain, with the rest looked up from reference TRBV5-1 and TRBJ1-2, is KAGVTQTPRYLIKTRGQQVTLSCSPISGHRSVSWYQQTPGQGLQFLFEYFSETQRNKGNFPGRFSGRQFSNSRSEMNVSTLELGDSALYLCASSLGVYYGYTFGSGTRLTVV.

This clone appeared a few times. This chain connects TRBV6-5 to TRBJ2-7, with D perhaps matching TRBD1 or TRBD2 (5 bases each). Germline assignment: CDR1 MNHEY and CDR2 SVGAGI. The CDR3 sequence is 13 residues long. Trimming cost V 7 bases and J 0 bases, with 10 bases left between them. The CDR3 loop is CASIAGSSYEQYF. The CDR3 DNA sequence: TGTGCCAGCATCGCAGGGAGCTCCTACGAGCAGTACTTC.

The chain recombines TRBV19 with TRBJ1-5, with TRBD1 as a possible D gene (6 bases). Germline CDR1 LNHDA, CDR2 SQIVND (reference sequence). The CDR3 has 16 amino acids. Trimming stripped 10 bases from V and 0 bases from J, with 19 bases between. In DNA, the CDR3 is TGTGCCACTAATCTTGGGGGGCTACATAGCAATCAGCCCCAGCATTTT. Protein: CATNLGGLHSNQPQHF. The whole variable domain, remainder taken from reference TRBV19 and TRBJ1-5, is DGGITQSPKYLFRKEGQNVTLSCEQNLNHDAMYWYRQDPGQGLRLIYYSQIVNDFQKGDIAEGYSVSREKKESFPLTVTSAQKNPTAFYLCATNLGGLHSNQPQHFGDGTRLSIL.

This chain uses TRBV4-3 with TRBJ2-2; 8 positions agree with TRBD1. The CDR3 is 16 amino acids. Germline loops: CDR1 LGHNA, CDR2 YSLEER. The ends lost 1 base at V and 4 bases at J; junction bases unmatched: 5. In nucleotides, the CDR3 is TGCGCCAGCAGCCAAGGGCGGGACAGGATCACCGGGGAGCTGTTTTTT. Translating it yields CASSQGRDRITGELFF.